The rows below give T cell receptor beta chains drawn from one sample of a study of T-cell reconstitution after alpha-beta-depleted transplantation in children. TCRdb reanalysed the PCR reads using MiXCR and keeps one entry per CDR3 protein. The data contain roughly 49,000 distinct CDR3 sequences, 9.2% of them singletons. The sample here was PBMCs, mostly from graft donor cells, taken 60 days after TCRalphabeta/CD19-depleted stem cell transplant. These receptors all stem from a male patient between 2 and 10 years old who had a stem cell transplant for chronic granulomatous disease, so the T cells may come from the graft donor. CDR3s include the opening cysteine and the closing phenylalanine or tryptophan. Fields, in order: D gene, CDR3 length, J gene, V gene, clone size, CDR3 DNA, CDR3 protein. D genes are given only for firm matches. Not all rows give a size; the values are once, few, many and, for expanded clones, a class.

NA,16,TRBJ1-5,TRBV28,many,TGTGCCAGCAGTCCCCAAACAGGTCTGGGCAATCAGCCCCAGCATTTT,CASSPQTGLGNQPQHF
NA,15,TRBJ2-1,TRBV6-2/TRBV6-3,many,TGTGCCAGCAGGATATCGCGGGGTTCCTACAATGAGCAGTTCTTC,CASRISRGSYNEQFF
NA,15,TRBJ2-3,TRBV15,NA,TGTGCCACCAGCAGACAGACACTCAGCACAGATACGCAGTATTTT,CATSRQTLSTDTQYF
TRBD2,17,TRBJ2-1,TRBV5-1,NA,TGCGCCAGCAGTCTTAAGCTAGCGGGACCCTTGGGGAATGAGCAGTTCTTC,CASSLKLAGPLGNEQFF
NA,12,TRBJ1-1,TRBV11-3,few,TGTGCCAGCAGCTTCCTGAACACTGAAGCTTTCTTT,CASSFLNTEAFF
TRBD2,15,TRBJ2-1,TRBV9,many,TGTGCCAGCAGCGTAGGGCCTAGCGGGTACAATGAGCAGTTCTTC,CASSVGPSGYNEQFF
NA,16,TRBJ1-2,TRBV7-9,many,TGTGCCAGCAGCCTCGGACAGTCCGTTGATTTCTATGGCTACACCTTC,CASSLGQSVDFYGYTF
NA,13,TRBJ2-7,TRBV20-1,many,TGCAGTGCTGGAGGGGCGGAACCCTACGAGCAGTACTTC,CSAGGAEPYEQYF
TRBD2,12,TRBJ2-7,TRBV12-3/TRBV12-4,many,TGTGCCAGCAGTCCAGCGGGACCCGAGCAGTACTTC,CASSPAGPEQYF
TRBD1,15,TRBJ2-7,TRBV19,many,TGTGCCAGTAGTTCCCGGGACAGGGGAATACACGAGCAGTACTTC,CASSSRDRGIHEQYF
NA,16,TRBJ1-5,TRBV19,few,TGTGCCAGCCGAATCCGAGGGGTCAATAGCAATCAGCCCCAGCATTTT,CASRIRGVNSNQPQHF
TRBD2,17,TRBJ2-2,TRBV20-1,many,TGCAGTGCTAGAGATGCTAGCGGGAGGGCCGCCACCGGGGAGCTGTTTTTT,CSARDASGRAATGELFF
NA,15,TRBJ1-5,TRBV12-3/TRBV12-4,many,TGTGCCAGCAGTTTATACAGGGTAGGGAATCAGCCCCAGCATTTT,CASSLYRVGNQPQHF
NA,14,TRBJ2-1,TRBV18,many,TGTGCCAGCTCACCAGAGGTCACATACAATGAGCAGTTCTTC,CASSPEVTYNEQFF
TRBD1,19,TRBJ2-3,TRBV27,many,TGTGCCAGCAGCCCCGACAGGGTATGGGGACGTGGAAGCACAGATACGCAGTATTTT,CASSPDRVWGRGSTDTQYF
TRBD1,16,TRBJ2-1,TRBV9,NA,TGTGCCAGCAGCGTAGTGGGACAGGGTCCCTACAATGAGCAGTTCTTC,CASSVVGQGPYNEQFF
NA,15,TRBJ2-3,TRBV5-4,once,TGTGCCAGCAGAGGCGACTATTCTTCCACAGATACGCAGTATTTT,CASRGDYSSTDTQYF
NA,16,TRBJ2-2,TRBV4-1,NA,TGCGCCAGCAGCCACCCAGGGTCAAGAGGCACCGGGGAGCTGTTTTTT,CASSHPGSRGTGELFF
TRBD1,16,TRBJ1-5,TRBV7-2,many,TGTGCCAGCAGCCTCCATCGGGACAGGGGCGCTCAGCCCCAGCATTTT,CASSLHRDRGAQPQHF
TRBD2,15,TRBJ2-1,TRBV2,many,TGTGCCAGCAGGGCGGGACTAGCGCCAAACAATGAGCAGTTCTTC,CASRAGLAPNNEQFF
NA,15,TRBJ1-1,TRBV20-1,NA,TGCAGTGCTAGAGATGACCTACGGGGGAACACTGAAGCTTTCTTT,CSARDDLRGNTEAFF
NA,14,TRBJ2-3,TRBV20-1,many,TGCAGGGCCCTTGGGCAGGGGAGCCCAGATACGCAGTATTTT,CRALGQGSPDTQYF
TRBD2,15,TRBJ2-5,TRBV18,few,TGTGCCAGCTCACCACGGACTAGCGGCCAAGAGACCCAGTACTTC,CASSPRTSGQETQYF
NA,13,TRBJ1-3,TRBV12-3/TRBV12-4,many,TGTGCCAGCAGTTTTGGGGGTGGAAACACCATATATTTT,CASSFGGGNTIYF
NA,14,TRBJ2-7,TRBV12-3/TRBV12-4,many,TGTGCCAGCAGTTTGGAGGTTTCCCACTACGAGCAGTACTTC,CASSLEVSHYEQYF